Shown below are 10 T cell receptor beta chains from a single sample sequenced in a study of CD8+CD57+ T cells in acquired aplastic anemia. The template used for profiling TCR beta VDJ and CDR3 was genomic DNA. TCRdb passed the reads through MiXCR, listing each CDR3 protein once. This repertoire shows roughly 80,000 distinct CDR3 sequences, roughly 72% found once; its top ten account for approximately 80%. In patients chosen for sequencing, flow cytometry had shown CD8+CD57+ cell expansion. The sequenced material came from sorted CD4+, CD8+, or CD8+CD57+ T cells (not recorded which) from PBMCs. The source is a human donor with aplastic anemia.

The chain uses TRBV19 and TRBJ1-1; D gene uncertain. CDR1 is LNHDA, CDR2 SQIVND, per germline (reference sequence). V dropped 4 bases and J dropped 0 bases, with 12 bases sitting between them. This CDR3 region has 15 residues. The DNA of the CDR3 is TGTGCCAGTAGTAGCAACCTGGGGATGAACACTGAAGCTTTCTTT. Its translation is CASSSNLGMNTEAFF.

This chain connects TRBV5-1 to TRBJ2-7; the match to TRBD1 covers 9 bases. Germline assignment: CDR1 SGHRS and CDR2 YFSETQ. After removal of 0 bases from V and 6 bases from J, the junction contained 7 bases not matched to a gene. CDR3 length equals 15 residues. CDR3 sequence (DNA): TGCGCCAGCAGCTTGGGACAGGGGGGCCGCACCGAGCAGTACTTC. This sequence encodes CASSLGQGGRTEQYF.

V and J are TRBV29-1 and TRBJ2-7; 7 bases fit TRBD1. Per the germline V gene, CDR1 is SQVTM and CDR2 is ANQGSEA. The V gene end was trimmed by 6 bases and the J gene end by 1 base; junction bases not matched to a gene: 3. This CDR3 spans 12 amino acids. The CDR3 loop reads CSVKTGSYEQYF. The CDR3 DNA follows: TGCAGCGTGAAGACAGGGTCCTACGAGCAGTACTTC.

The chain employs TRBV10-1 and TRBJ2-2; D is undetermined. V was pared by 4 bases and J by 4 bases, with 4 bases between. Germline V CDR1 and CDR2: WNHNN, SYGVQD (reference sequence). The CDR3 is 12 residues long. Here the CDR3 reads CASSALTGELFF. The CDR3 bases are TGCGCCAGCAGTGCCCTCACCGGGGAGCTGTTTTTT.

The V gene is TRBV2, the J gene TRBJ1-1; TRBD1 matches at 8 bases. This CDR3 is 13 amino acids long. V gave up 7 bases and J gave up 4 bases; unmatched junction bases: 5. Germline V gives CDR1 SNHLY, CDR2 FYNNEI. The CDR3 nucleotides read TGTGCCAGCACGGACAGGGTTGGCACTGAAGCTTTCTTT. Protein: CASTDRVGTEAFF.

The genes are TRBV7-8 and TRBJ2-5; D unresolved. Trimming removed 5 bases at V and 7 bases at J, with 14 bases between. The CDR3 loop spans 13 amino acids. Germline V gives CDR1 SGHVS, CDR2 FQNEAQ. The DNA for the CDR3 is TGTGCCAGCAGCCCATCCTGGGATGGGACCCAGTACTTC. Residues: CASSPSWDGTQYF.

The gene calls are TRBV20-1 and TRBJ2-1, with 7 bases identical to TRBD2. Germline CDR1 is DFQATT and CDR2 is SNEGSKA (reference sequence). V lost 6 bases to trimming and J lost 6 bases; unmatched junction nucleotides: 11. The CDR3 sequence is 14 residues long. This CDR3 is CSAQSQRGSNEQFF. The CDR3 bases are TGCAGTGCCCAGTCCCAGCGGGGCAGCAATGAGCAGTTCTTC.

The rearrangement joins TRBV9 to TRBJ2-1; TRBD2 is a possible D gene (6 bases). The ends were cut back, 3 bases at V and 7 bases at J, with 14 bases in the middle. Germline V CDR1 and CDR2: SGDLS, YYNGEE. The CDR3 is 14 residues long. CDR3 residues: CASSEGTGTNEQFF. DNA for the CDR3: TGTGCCAGCAGCGAGGGGACTGGGACTAATGAGCAGTTCTTC.

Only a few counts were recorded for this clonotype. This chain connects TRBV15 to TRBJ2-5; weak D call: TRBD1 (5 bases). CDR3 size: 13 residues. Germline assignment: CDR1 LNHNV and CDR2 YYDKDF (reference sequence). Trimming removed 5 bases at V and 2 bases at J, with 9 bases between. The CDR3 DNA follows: TGTGCCACCAGCCGCAGGGAACAAGAGACCCAGTACTTC. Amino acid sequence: CATSRREQETQYF.

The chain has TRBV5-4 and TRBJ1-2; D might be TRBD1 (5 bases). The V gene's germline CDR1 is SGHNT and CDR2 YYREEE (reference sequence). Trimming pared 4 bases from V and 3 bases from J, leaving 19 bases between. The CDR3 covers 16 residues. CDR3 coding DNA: TGTGCCAGCAGCGGATACGGGGGACGTAGGGACTATGGCTACACCTTC. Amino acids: CASSGYGGRRDYGYTF.